A selection of T cell receptor beta chains follows, all from one sample in a study of cytomegalovirus exposure and HLA in healthy donors. TCRdb keeps only in-frame clones here, not all; method: immunoSEQ multiplex PCR. The table shows roughly 130,000 clones, with 65% to 90% occurring only once. The sequencing sample was made of PBMCs. The source is a young man in good health and CMV-seronegative. The CDR3 runs from the conserved cysteine through the conserved F or W.

TRBV9	CASSPGGQGNYGYTF
TRBV9	CASSVGAGGPRDTQYF
TRBV5-1	CASRNRTRGMETQYF
TRBV5-1	CASSLAARGTGELFF
TRBV6-1	CASSPTGALLYEQYF
TRBV7-9	CASSLGLVQYNEQFF
TRBV10-1	CASSEFGITDTQYF
TRBV9	CASSGGTSNTEAFF
TRBV5-1	CASSFAGAGVSEQYF
TRBV4-2	CASSQAGGPTDTQYF
TRBV7-8	CASSNRDRHTEAFF
TRBV2	CASSPAGQTYEQYF
TRBV10-2	CASSESVTGGQPQHF
TRBV28	CASSLSEKLFF
TRBV5-1	CASSLEGRGEKLFF
TRBV7-2	CASSSMRSGGPWSYEQYF
TRBV6-5	CASSWGQGRDSPLHF
TRBV27	CASSRGTVSYEQYF
TRBV19	CASSIVRSGTLNTGELFF
TRBV27	CASSSSGGSDTQYF
TRBV18	CASNSGGADEQFF
TRBV28	CASSFTNYGYTF
TRBV6-5	CASTQGLGGYTF
TRBV6-1	CASSQDRSSYEQYF
TRBV9	CASSVGLGPYNEQFF
TRBV5-1	CASSLDPKTSGVEQYF